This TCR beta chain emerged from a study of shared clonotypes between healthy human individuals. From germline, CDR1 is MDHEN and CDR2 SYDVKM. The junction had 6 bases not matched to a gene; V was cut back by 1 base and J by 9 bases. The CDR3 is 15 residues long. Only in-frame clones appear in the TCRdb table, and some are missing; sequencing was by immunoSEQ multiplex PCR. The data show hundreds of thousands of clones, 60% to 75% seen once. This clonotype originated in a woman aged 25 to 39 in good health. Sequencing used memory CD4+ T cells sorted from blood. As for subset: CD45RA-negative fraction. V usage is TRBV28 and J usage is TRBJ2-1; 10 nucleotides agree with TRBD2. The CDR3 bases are TGTGCCAGCAGTTTATCTAGCGGGAGAGTTAGTGAGCAGTTCTTC. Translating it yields CASSLSSGRVSEQFF. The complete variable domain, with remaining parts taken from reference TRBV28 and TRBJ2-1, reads DVKVTQSSRYLVKRTGEKVFLECVQDMDHENMFWYRQDPGLGLRLIYFSYDVKMKEKGDIPEGYSVSREKKERFSLILESASTNQTSMYLCASSLSSGRVSEQFFGPGTRLTVL.